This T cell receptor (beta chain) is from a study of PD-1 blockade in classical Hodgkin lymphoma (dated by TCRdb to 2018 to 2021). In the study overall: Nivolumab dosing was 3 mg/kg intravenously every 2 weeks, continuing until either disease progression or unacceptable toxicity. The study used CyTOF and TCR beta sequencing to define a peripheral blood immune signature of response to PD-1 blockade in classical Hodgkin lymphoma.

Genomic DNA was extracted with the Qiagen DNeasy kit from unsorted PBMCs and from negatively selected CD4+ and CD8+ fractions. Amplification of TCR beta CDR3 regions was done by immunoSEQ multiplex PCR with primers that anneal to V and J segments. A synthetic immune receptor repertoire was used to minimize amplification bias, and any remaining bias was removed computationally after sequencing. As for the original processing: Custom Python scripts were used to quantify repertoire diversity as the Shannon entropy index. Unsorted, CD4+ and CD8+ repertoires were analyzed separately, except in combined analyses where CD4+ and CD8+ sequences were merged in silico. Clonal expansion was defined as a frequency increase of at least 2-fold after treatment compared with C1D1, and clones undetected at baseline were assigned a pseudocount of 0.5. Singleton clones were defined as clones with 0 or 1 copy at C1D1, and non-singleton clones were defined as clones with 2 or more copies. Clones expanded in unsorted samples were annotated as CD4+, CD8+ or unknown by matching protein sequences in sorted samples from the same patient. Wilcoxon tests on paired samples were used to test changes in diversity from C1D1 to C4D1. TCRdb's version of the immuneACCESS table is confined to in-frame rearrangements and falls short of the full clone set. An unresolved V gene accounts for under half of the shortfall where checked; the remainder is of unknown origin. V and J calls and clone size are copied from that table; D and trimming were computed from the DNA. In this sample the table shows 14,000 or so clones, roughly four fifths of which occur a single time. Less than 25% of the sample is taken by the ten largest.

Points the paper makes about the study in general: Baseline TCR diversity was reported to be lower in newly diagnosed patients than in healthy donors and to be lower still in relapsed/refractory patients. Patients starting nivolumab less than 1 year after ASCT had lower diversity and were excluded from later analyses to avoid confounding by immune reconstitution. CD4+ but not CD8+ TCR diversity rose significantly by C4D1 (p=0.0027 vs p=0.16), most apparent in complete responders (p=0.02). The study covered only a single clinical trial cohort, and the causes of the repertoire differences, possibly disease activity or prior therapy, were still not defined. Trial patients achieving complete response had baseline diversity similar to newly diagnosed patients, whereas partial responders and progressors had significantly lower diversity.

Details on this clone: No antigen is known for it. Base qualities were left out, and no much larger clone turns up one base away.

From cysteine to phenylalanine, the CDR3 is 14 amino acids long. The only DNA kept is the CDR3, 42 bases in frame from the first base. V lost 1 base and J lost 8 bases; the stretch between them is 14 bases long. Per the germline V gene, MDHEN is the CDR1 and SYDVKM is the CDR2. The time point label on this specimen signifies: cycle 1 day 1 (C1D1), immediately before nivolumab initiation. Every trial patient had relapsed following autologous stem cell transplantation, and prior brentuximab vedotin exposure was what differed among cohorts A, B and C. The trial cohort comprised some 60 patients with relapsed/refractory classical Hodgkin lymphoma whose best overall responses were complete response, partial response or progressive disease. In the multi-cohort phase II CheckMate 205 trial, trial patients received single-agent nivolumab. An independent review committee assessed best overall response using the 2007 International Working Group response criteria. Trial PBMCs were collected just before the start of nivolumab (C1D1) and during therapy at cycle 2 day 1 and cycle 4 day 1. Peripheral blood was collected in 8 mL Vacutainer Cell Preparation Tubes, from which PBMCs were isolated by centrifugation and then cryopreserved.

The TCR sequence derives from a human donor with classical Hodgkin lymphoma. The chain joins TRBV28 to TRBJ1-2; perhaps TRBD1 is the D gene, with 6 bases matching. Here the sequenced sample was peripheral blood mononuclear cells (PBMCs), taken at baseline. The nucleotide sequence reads TGTGCCAGCAGTTTATACTCGACAGGACAAGGCTACACCTTC. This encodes CASSLYSTGQGYTF.